This entry lists 19 T cell receptor beta chains sequenced from one sample in a study of OX40 agonist ivuxolimab in advanced cancers. The assay was immunoSEQ multiplex PCR, and TCRdb's table has in-frame clones only and misses some. The sample lists 60,000 to 80,000 clones, approximately 92% occurring once. The material sequenced was CD4+ or CD8+ T cells sorted from blood, taken in a trial of the OX40 agonist ivuxolimab. These receptors were collected from an adult with an advanced solid tumor such as melanoma, head and neck, liver or kidney cancer.

The sample holds one count of this clone. This chain links TRBV9 with TRBJ2-3; D gene unclear. The CDR3 spans 15 residues. The germline V and J ends were trimmed by 0 bases and 6 bases, with 14 bases remaining between them. Germline CDR1 SGDLS, CDR2 YYNGEE. The CDR3 nucleotides read TGTGCCAGCAGCGTAGGTACAAGCCTTAGGGATACGCAGTATTTT. This gives the protein CASSVGTSLRDTQYF.

The genes are TRBV25-1 and TRBJ2-5; D possibly corresponds to TRBD2 (5 bases). Per germline, CDR1 MGHDK and CDR2 SYGVNS. V dropped 6 bases and J dropped 10 bases, with 12 bases sitting between them. The CDR3 covers 11 residues. The CDR3: CASRTTAVQYF. The CDR3 DNA reads TGTGCCAGCAGGACTACAGCGGTCCAGTACTTC.

The rearrangement links TRBV5-4 to TRBJ2-7; 7 bases are a match to TRBD2. The CDR3 extends over 14 amino acids. V gave up 4 bases and J gave up 7 bases; unmatched junction bases: 11. Germline V gene data show CDR1 as SGHNT and CDR2 as YYREEE (reference sequence). Here the CDR3 reads CASSGGGLGGEQYF. CDR3 DNA: TGTGCCAGCAGCGGGGGAGGGCTAGGAGGGGAGCAGTACTTC.

The V gene is TRBV7-9, the J gene TRBJ1-5, with TRBD1 matching over 8 bases. Losses at the gene ends were 1 base for V and 0 bases for J; bases not matched to a gene: 5. Germline CDR1 is SEHNR and CDR2 is FQNEAQ (reference sequence). The CDR3 covers 17 residues. In DNA form, the CDR3 reads TGTGCCAGCAGCTTAGAGGGACAGGCGAATAGCAATCAGCCCCAGCATTTT. Translation: CASSLEGQANSNQPQHF.

The chain has TRBV23-1 and TRBJ2-7; tentatively, D is TRBD1 (6 bases). TRBV23-1 is an open reading frame whose function is uncertain. The V end lost 2 bases, the J end lost 3 bases, and 8 bases lay between the germline ends. The CDR3 is 13 amino acids. Here the CDR3 reads CASSQPDSYEQYF. DNA of the CDR3: TGCGCCAGCAGTCAACCGGACAGCTACGAGCAGTACTTC.

The V gene is TRBV6-1, the J gene TRBJ2-1; 10 bases line up with TRBD2. J gave up 9 bases and V 1 base, and 6 bases lay outside the gene matches. CDR3 length: 15 amino acids. Germline CDR1 and CDR2: MNHNS and SASEGT. The CDR3 DNA sequence: TGTGCCAGCAGTGAAGGTCTAGCGGGAGCTGGTGAGCAGTTCTTC. Its protein is CASSEGLAGAGEQFF.

This chain uses TRBV7-9 with TRBJ2-3, with unresolved D. The CDR3 has 12 amino acids. Trimming removed 11 bases from V and 4 bases from J, with 13 bases in between. Germline loops: CDR1 SEHNR, CDR2 FQNEAQ (reference sequence). CDR3 coding DNA: TGTGCCCTAAAAAAGCCCCCAGATACGCAGTATTTT. Protein: CALKKPPDTQYF.

The V and J genes are TRBV2 and TRBJ1-1; D is undetermined. From germline, CDR1 is SNHLY and CDR2 FYNNEI. Trimming pared 6 bases from V and 2 bases from J, leaving 13 bases between. The CDR3 totals 14 residues. In DNA, the CDR3 is TGTGCCAGCAGAACCACGACACTCAACACTGAAGCTTTCTTT. It specifies CASRTTTLNTEAFF. Based on the CDR3 plus reference TRBV2 and TRBJ1-1, the full variable domain is EPEVTQTPSHQVTQMGQEVILRCVPISNHLYFYWYRQILGQKVEFLVSFYNNEISEKSEIFDDQFSVERPDGSNFTLKIRSTKLEDSAMYFCASRTTTLNTEAFFGQGTRLTVV.

The V gene is TRBV2, the J gene TRBJ2-1, with a possible D match to TRBD2 (7 bases). The CDR3 runs to 15 residues. Germline CDR1 is SNHLY and CDR2 is FYNNEI. V lost 2 bases and J lost 8, with 16 bases in between. The CDR3 nucleotides read TGTGCCAGCAGTGAATGGAGGGAGGGGGTCGATGAGCAGTTCTTC. This translates into CASSEWREGVDEQFF.

CDR3 residues: CASFPPRGQDTEAFF. CDR3 sequence (DNA): TGTGCCAGCTTCCCCCCCAGGGGGCAAGACACTGAAGCTTTCTTT. The chain couples TRBV28 to TRBJ1-1, with TRBD1 matching over 8 bases. The V segment lost 8 bases and the J segment 3 bases; nucleotides outside the gene matches: 11. Per germline, CDR1 MDHEN and CDR2 SYDVKM. The CDR3 consists of 15 residues.

V and J are TRBV7-2 and TRBJ1-2, with D unresolved. The V end was cut by 3 bases, the J end by 7 bases, with 18 bases between. Germline CDR1 is SGHTA and CDR2 is FQGNSA. The CDR3 contains 15 residues. The CDR3 nucleotides are TGTGCCAGCAGCTTCCTTCCTGCGGCTTCAGGTGGCTACACCTTC. Amino acids: CASSFLPAASGGYTF. Filled out from reference TRBV7-2 and TRBJ1-2, the complete variable domain reads GAGVSQSPSNKVTEKGKDVELRCDPISGHTALYWYRQSLGQGLEFLIYFQGNSAPDKSGLPSDRFSAERTGGSVSTLTIQRTQQEDSAVYLCASSFLPAASGGYTFGSGTRLTVV.

Only one count was recorded for this clone. This chain connects TRBV5-1 to TRBJ2-2; D unclear. This CDR3 region has 13 residues. V lost 0 bases and J lost 7, with 7 bases in between. Germline values: CDR1 SGHRS, CDR2 YFSETQ. The DNA of the CDR3 is TGCGCCAGCAGCTTGGTTACGAGCGGGGAGCTGTTTTTT. It specifies CASSLVTSGELFF.

The J gene is TRBJ1-2, the V gene TRBV28; D is perhaps TRBD1 (5 bases). V gave up 3 bases and J gave up 4 bases, with 15 bases separating them. CDR1 and CDR2 (germline): MDHEN, SYDVKM. The length of the CDR3 is 15 residues. The CDR3 DNA is TGTGCCAGCAGTTTGCCGTTGGGGCCCCTCTATGGCTACACCTTC. Translating gives CASSLPLGPLYGYTF.

The chain recombines TRBV5-1 with TRBJ1-1; D is unresolved. The CDR3 totals 14 residues. The germline V and J ends were trimmed by 2 bases and 4 bases, with 12 bases remaining between them. The germline V gene has CDR1 SGHRS and CDR2 YFSETQ. Written as DNA, the CDR3 is TGCGCCAGCAGCTTAGGTCTGGTCGCCACTGAAGCTTTCTTT. It translates to CASSLGLVATEAFF.

This clone was counted once. The V gene is TRBV2, the J gene TRBJ2-5; TRBD2 agrees at 7 bases. The CDR3 contains 15 residues. The V gene end was trimmed by 2 bases and the J gene end by 5 bases; junction bases not matched to a gene: 8. CDR1 is SNHLY, CDR2 FYNNEI, per germline. The CDR3: CASSEWGGRVETQYF. As DNA, the CDR3 is TGTGCCAGCAGTGAATGGGGGGGGAGGGTGGAGACCCAGTACTTC.

The CDR3, as DNA: TGCAGCGTTGAGCGGCAGGGGGTTGAAGCTTTCTTT. It codes for CSVERQGVEAFF. The gene calls are TRBV29-1 and TRBJ1-1; TRBD1 agrees at 7 bases. Germline V gene sequence: CDR1 SQVTM, CDR2 ANQGSEA. The junction had 5 bases not matched to a gene; V was cut back by 3 bases and J by 7 bases. There are 12 residues in the CDR3.

The chain combines TRBV4-1 with TRBJ2-6; 10 bases match TRBD1. V shed 3 bases and J 2 bases; nucleotides not matched to a gene: 1. Per the germline V gene, CDR1 is MGHRA and CDR2 is YSYEKL. The CDR3 loop spans 16 amino acids. The CDR3 DNA follows: TGCGCCAGCAGCCAGGGACAGGGGACTGGGGCCAACGTCCTGACTTTC. It translates to CASSQGQGTGANVLTF.

A few counts support this clone. V is TRBV9 and J is TRBJ1-1; D remains unclear. The germline V and J ends were trimmed by 0 bases and 1 base, with 7 bases remaining between them. CDR1 and CDR2 from the germline V gene are SGDLS and YYNGEE. The CDR3 has 14 residues. This CDR3 reads CASSVVSQNTEAFF. As DNA, the CDR3 is TGTGCCAGCAGCGTAGTCTCACAGAACACTGAAGCTTTCTTT.

The chain is built from TRBV27 and TRBJ1-5, with D tentatively TRBD1 (5 bases). Germline CDR1 and CDR2: MNHEY and SMNVEV (reference sequence). Deletions cut 4 bases from V and 5 bases from J, with 12 bases between. The CDR3 is made up of 14 amino acids. This chain's CDR3 is CASSSRDRHQPQHF. Here the CDR3 DNA reads TGTGCCAGCAGTTCCCGCGACAGACATCAGCCCCAGCATTTT.